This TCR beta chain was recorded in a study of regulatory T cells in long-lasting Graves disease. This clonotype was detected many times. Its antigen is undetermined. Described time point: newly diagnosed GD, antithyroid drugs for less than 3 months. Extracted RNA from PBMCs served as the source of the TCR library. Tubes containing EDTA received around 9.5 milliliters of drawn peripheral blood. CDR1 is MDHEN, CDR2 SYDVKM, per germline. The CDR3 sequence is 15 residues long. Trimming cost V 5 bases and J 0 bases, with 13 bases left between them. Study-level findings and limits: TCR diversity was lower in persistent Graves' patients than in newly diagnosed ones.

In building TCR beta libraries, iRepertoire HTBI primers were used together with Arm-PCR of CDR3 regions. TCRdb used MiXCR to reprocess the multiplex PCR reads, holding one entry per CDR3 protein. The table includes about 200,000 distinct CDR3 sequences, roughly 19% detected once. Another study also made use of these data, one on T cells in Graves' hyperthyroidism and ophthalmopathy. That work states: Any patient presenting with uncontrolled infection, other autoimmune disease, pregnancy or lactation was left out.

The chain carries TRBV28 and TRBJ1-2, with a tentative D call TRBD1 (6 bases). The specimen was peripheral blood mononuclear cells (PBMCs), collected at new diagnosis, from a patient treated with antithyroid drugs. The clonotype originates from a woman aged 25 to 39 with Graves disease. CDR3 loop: CASSDNKGANYGYTF. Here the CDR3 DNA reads TGTGCCAGCAGTGACAACAAGGGGGCTAACTATGGCTACACCTTC.